This entry lists 19 T cell receptor beta chains sequenced from one sample in a study of blood T cell repertoires in COVID-19 (dated by TCRdb to the early 2020s). Libraries were built with the immunoSEQ multiplex PCR assay. The table comes from immuneACCESS by way of TCRdb, which keeps in-frame sequences with V and J called. Part of the clones is missing from these tables; in studies checked, under half for an unresolved V gene and the rest for unknown reasons. The sample profile shows 150,000 to 200,000 clones; roughly 87% of them were found once. The top ten hold around 1.3% of the sample. The sample taken for sequencing was PBMCs or T cells enriched from blood (not recorded which). These TCRs come from a human donor with acute COVID-19. The donor label of this sample is uncertain.

The chain joins TRBV4-1 to TRBJ1-1, with D uncertain. CDR3 length: 12 residues. The V gene's germline CDR1 is MGHRA and CDR2 YSYEKL. The V end was cut by 5 bases, the J end by 3 bases, with 7 bases between. CDR3 coding DNA: TGCGCCAGCAGCAGCACAGACACTGAAGCTTTCTTT. Its protein product is CASSSTDTEAFF.

CDR3 in DNA: TGTGCCAGCAGACTATGGTTCGGCGACGAGCAGTACTTC. Encoded protein: CASRLWFGDEQYF. V and J are TRBV28 and TRBJ2-7, with no clear D. Germline V lookup: CDR1 MDHEN, CDR2 SYDVKM. The V and J ends lost 6 bases and 5 bases respectively, with 14 bases between them. This CDR3 is built from 13 residues.

The chain couples TRBV6-5 to TRBJ2-7; weak D call: TRBD2 (5 bases). CDR1 is MNHEY and CDR2 is SVGAGI in the germline V gene. CDR3 length: 14 residues. The ends were cut back, 5 bases at V and 0 bases at J, with 11 bases in the middle. The CDR3: CASSPRGSSYEQYF. The CDR3 DNA is TGTGCCAGCAGTCCCCGGGGTAGCTCCTACGAGCAGTACTTC.

The J gene is TRBJ2-3, the V gene TRBV29-1; perhaps TRBD1 as D (7 bases). V lost 3 bases, J lost 10 bases, and 14 bases lay in between. The CDR3 is made up of 12 amino acids. The germline V gene has CDR1 SQVTM and CDR2 ANQGSEA. For the CDR3, the DNA is TGCAGCGTTGACCTTCAGGGGGGATCGCAGTATTTT. Translation gives CSVDLQGGSQYF.

The CDR3, as DNA: TGTGCCAGCAGTTTGACTAGCACAGATACGCAGTATTTT. This sequence encodes CASSLTSTDTQYF. The rearrangement links TRBV2 to TRBJ2-3; D is undetermined. Trimming left V 5 bases short and J 0 bases short, with 6 bases between. The CDR3 spans 13 residues. The germline gives CDR1 SNHLY, CDR2 FYNNEI.

V and J are TRBV5-1 and TRBJ1-2; the D gene is possibly TRBD1 (6 bases). The V gene lost 4 bases and the J gene lost 13 bases, with 20 bases spanning the gap. Per germline, CDR1 SGHRS and CDR2 YFSETQ. This CDR3 contains 13 residues. The CDR3 sequence: CASSQGLRQVSTF. The CDR3 region has the DNA TGCGCCAGCAGCCAAGGATTAAGACAGGTCAGCACCTTC.

V and J are TRBV6-1 and TRBJ1-6; 7 bases map to TRBD1. The CDR3 is 17 amino acids. Germline CDR1 and CDR2: MNHNS and SASEGT. The V segment lost 3 bases and the J segment 5 bases; nucleotides outside the gene matches: 10. The CDR3: CASSDVGTVDNNSPLHF. The CDR3, as DNA: TGTGCCAGCAGTGACGTCGGGACAGTAGACAATAATTCACCCCTCCACTTT.

V and J are TRBV6-5 and TRBJ1-1; no clear D. The ends were cut back, 5 bases at V and 7 bases at J, with 11 bases in the middle. There are 12 residues in the CDR3. Germline CDR1 MNHEY, CDR2 SVGAGI. CDR3 sequence: CASSRESSEAFF. In nucleotides, the CDR3 is TGTGCCAGCAGTCGGGAGAGTAGTGAAGCTTTCTTT.

This clone was counted between two and nine times. The chain joins TRBV27 to TRBJ1-2; a weak D match, TRBD1 (5 bases). CDR3 length: 15 amino acids. Trimming shortened V by 3 bases and J by 6 bases, and 17 bases separated the two germline ends. Germline CDR1 and CDR2: MNHEY and SMNVEV (reference sequence). The CDR3 protein is CASSLGRHIENGYTF. As DNA, the CDR3 is TGTGCCAGCAGTTTGGGGCGGCACATTGAAAATGGCTACACCTTC.

This clone was observed at least ten times. This chain connects TRBV4-1 to TRBJ1-1; D is ambiguous. V was clipped by 6 bases and J by 1 base, with 12 bases between them. This CDR3 contains 14 residues. Germline values: CDR1 MGHRA, CDR2 YSYEKL. The chain's CDR3 is CASRGPLKNTEAFF. The CDR3 DNA is TGCGCCAGCAGGGGCCCGCTTAAGAACACTGAAGCTTTCTTT.

The chain employs TRBV7-2 and TRBJ2-1; 7 bases are a match to TRBD1. CDR1 is SGHTA, CDR2 FQGNSA, per germline. CDR3 size: 14 residues. Losses at the gene ends were 8 bases for V and 9 bases for J; bases not matched to a gene: 13. The CDR3 DNA sequence: TGTGCCAGCGTAGACCACAGGGGTCAAGGTGAGCAGTTCTTC. Its protein is CASVDHRGQGEQFF.

The chain couples TRBV7-9 to TRBJ2-7; tentatively, D is TRBD2 (5 bases). Germline CDR1 reads SEHNR; CDR2 reads FQNEAQ (reference sequence). V lost 5 bases, J lost 0 bases, and 17 bases lay in between. The CDR3 length is 16 residues. In DNA form, the CDR3 reads TGTGCCAGCAGCCAGCCTTTCGTAGGGAGCTCCTACGAGCAGTACTTC. Protein product: CASSQPFVGSSYEQYF.

The V gene is TRBV19, the J gene TRBJ2-2; D is unresolved. The CDR3 is made up of 16 amino acids. The germline V gene encodes CDR1 LNHDA and CDR2 SQIVND (reference sequence). V was pared by 3 bases and J by 1 base, with 12 bases between. The CDR3 region has the DNA TGTGCCAGTAGTATTCTTAACACAAGGAACACCGGGGAGCTGTTTTTT. Translating gives CASSILNTRNTGELFF.

The rearrangement uses TRBV3-1 (or the pseudogene TRBV3-2) and TRBJ2-3, with 8 positions matching TRBD1. Trimming removed 3 bases from V and 3 bases from J; junction bases left unmatched: 2. This CDR3 is built from 14 residues. The V gene's germline CDR1 is LGHDT and CDR2 YNNKEL (reference sequence). For the CDR3, the DNA is TGTGCCAGCAGCCAGGACAGGGTAACAGATACGCAGTATTTT. Residues: CASSQDRVTDTQYF.

The count of this clone is one. This chain joins TRBV7-9 and TRBJ1-1; 9 bases agree with TRBD1. V gave up 5 bases and J gave up 1 base; unmatched junction bases: 5. Germline CDR1 SEHNR, CDR2 FQNEAQ (reference sequence). The CDR3 covers 15 residues. The CDR3 nucleotides read TGTGCCAGCAGCGCGCAGGACAGGGGGAACACTGAAGCTTTCTTT. This sequence encodes CASSAQDRGNTEAFF.

V gene TRBV21-1 combines with J gene TRBJ2-3; the table's D call of TRBD2 was not tested on the DNA. TRBV21-1 is a pseudogene. The CDR3 runs 18 residues. In DNA, the CDR3 is TGTGCCAGCAGCAAATCCAAGCGGCCGGCCGAAGAGACAGATACGCAGTATTTT. Amino acid sequence: CASSKSKRPAEETDTQYF.

The table lists this clone with many counts. This chain connects TRBV4-2 to TRBJ1-4, with 8 bases lining up with TRBD1. This CDR3 is built from 15 residues. The trim removed 0 bases at V and 9 bases at J, leaving 6 bases unmatched. Looked up from germline, CDR1 is LGHNA and CDR2 is YNFKEQ. CDR3 residues: CASSQDRDRQKKLFF. CDR3 DNA sequence: TGTGCCAGCAGCCAAGACCGGGACAGGCAGAAAAAACTGTTTTTT.

About this clone itself: One end of the junction does not line up with germline, which may come from a read error. The V and J genes are TRBV7-2 and TRBJ2-7; 10 bases map to TRBD1. The length of the CDR3 is 16 residues. Germline V lookup: CDR1 SGHTA, CDR2 FQGNSA. In DNA, the CDR3 is TGTGCCAGCACCTTAAGGCCCGGACAGGGGGACTACGAGCAGTACTTC. Translation gives CASTLRPGQGDYEQYF.

This clone was recorded a few times. V and J are TRBV7-2 and TRBJ1-1; TRBD1 might be the D (5 bases). Germline CDR1 SGHTA, CDR2 FQGNSA. Trimming took off 5 bases at V and 0 bases at J, with 19 bases between the two ends. CDR3 length equals 17 residues. The CDR3 sequence: CASSPPGLLKLNTEAFF. The CDR3, as DNA: TGTGCCAGCAGCCCACCGGGACTGCTAAAATTGAACACTGAAGCTTTCTTT. Full variable domain (remainder filled in from reference TRBV7-2 and TRBJ1-1): GAGVSQSPSNKVTEKGKDVELRCDPISGHTALYWYRQSLGQGLEFLIYFQGNSAPDKSGLPSDRFSAERTGGSVSTLTIQRTQQEDSAVYLCASSPPGLLKLNTEAFFGQGTRLTVV.